The 8 T cell receptor beta chains below come from one sample, sequenced in a study of regulatory T cells in long-lasting Graves disease. Time point indicated: newly diagnosed GD, antithyroid drugs for less than 3 months. There was RNA extracted from PBMCs, and the TCR library was made from it. Library construction for TCR beta used iRepertoire HTBI primers and Arm-PCR of CDR3 regions. TCRdb reprocessed the multiplex PCR reads with MiXCR, giving one entry per CDR3 protein. This repertoire shows about 350,000 distinct CDR3 sequences, around 15% found once; its top ten account for over 20%. In addition, the sample was reused for a study of T cells in Graves' hyperthyroidism and ophthalmopathy.

Here the sequenced sample was peripheral blood mononuclear cells (PBMCs), taken at new diagnosis, from a patient treated with antithyroid drugs. These receptors all stem from a young woman with Graves disease.

This clonotype was picked up many times. V usage is TRBV28 and J usage is TRBJ2-2, with 14 positions matching TRBD2. Germline trimming cut 8 bases from V and 1 base from J; bases unmatched to any gene: 0. This CDR3 is built from 15 residues. CDR1 and CDR2 from the germline V gene are MDHEN and SYDVKM. For the CDR3, the DNA is TGTGCCAGCGGACTAGCGGGAGGGAACACCGGGGAGCTGTTTTTT. Amino acid sequence: CASGLAGGNTGELFF. Full variable domain (missing parts from reference TRBV28 and TRBJ2-2): DVKVTQSSRYLVKRTGEKVFLECVQDMDHENMFWYRQDPGLGLRLIYFSYDVKMKEKGDIPEGYSVSREKKERFSLILESASTNQTSMYLCASGLAGGNTGELFFGEGSRLTVL.

This clonotype was detected many times. V and J are TRBV7-9 and TRBJ2-7; D may be TRBD1 or TRBD2 (5 bases each). This CDR3 has 13 residues. Trimming removed 3 bases at V and 6 bases at J, with 12 bases between. Per germline, CDR1 SEHNR and CDR2 FQNEAQ (reference sequence). CDR3 sequence: CASSFTWDGEQYF. Here the CDR3 DNA reads TGTGCCAGCAGCTTTACCTGGGACGGCGAGCAGTACTTC.

This clonotype occurred a few times. The chain recombines TRBV3-1 with TRBJ2-7, with TRBD2 identical over 8 bases. This CDR3 contains 19 residues. V was pared by 4 bases and J by 3 bases, with 20 bases of the junction left unmatched. Germline CDR1 is LGHDT and CDR2 is YNNKEL (reference sequence). The CDR3 coding sequence is TGTGCCAGCAGCCCATCCTACGCCTCAACTAGCGGAGCCTTCTACGAGCAGTACTTC. Protein: CASSPSYASTSGAFYEQYF.

The chain carries TRBV4-1 and TRBJ1-4, with D hard to call. Trimming took 1 base from V and 5 from J, leaving 8 bases between them. This CDR3 is built from 14 residues. Germline V gene lookup returns CDR1 MGHRA and CDR2 YSYEKL. CDR3 coding DNA: TGCGCCAGCAGCCAAGTTTTGTTGAATGAAAAACTGTTTTTT. Amino acid sequence: CASSQVLLNEKLFF.

The chain joins TRBV7-8 to TRBJ2-1; TRBD2 matches 13 bases. Germline V gives CDR1 SGHVS, CDR2 FQNEAQ. V lost 5 bases and J lost 7; bases outside the gene matches: 11. The CDR3 consists of 17 residues. Written as DNA, the CDR3 is TGTGCCAGCAGCCCAGGGACTAGCGGGACAATCTCGAATGAGCAGTTCTTC. This translates into CASSPGTSGTISNEQFF.

CDR3 loop: CASSDPGGRETQYF. Here the CDR3 DNA reads TGCGCCAGCAGCGACCCAGGGGGCCGGGAGACCCAGTACTTC. This chain links TRBV5-1 with TRBJ2-5; 8 nucleotides agree with TRBD1. The CDR3 contains 14 residues. The germline gives CDR1 SGHRS, CDR2 YFSETQ. With V trimmed by 4 bases and J by 5 bases, 7 bases remained unmatched.

This clonotype has only a few counts. It may be a read error: a sequence one base away is much more abundant. This chain connects TRBV12-3 or TRBV12-4 to TRBJ1-2, with D unresolved. The CDR3 spans 12 residues. V was clipped by 2 bases and J by 4 bases, with 5 bases between them. CDR3 residues: CASSLQIYGYTF. For the CDR3, the DNA is TGTGCCAGCAGTTTACAGATCTATGGCTACACCTTC.

In its sample, this clonotype was seen many times. This chain links TRBV10-3 with TRBJ1-2; D remains ambiguous. The CDR3 contains 12 residues. V lost 3 bases and J 5 bases, leaving 7 bases between the germline ends. Germline V lookup: CDR1 ENHRY, CDR2 SYGVKD. CDR3 loop: CAISESGYGYTF. In DNA form, the CDR3 reads TGTGCCATCAGTGAATCGGGTTATGGCTACACCTTC.